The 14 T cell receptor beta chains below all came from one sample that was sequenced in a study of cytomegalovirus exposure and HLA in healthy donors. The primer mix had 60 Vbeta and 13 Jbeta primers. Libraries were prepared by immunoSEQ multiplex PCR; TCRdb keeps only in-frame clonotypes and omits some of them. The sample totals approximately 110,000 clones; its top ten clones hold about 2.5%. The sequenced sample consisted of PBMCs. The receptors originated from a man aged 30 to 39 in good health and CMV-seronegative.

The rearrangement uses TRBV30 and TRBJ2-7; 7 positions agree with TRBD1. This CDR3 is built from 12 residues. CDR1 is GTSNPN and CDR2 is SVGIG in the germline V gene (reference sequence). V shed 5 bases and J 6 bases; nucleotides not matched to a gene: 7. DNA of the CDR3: TGTGCCTGGGGGAGAGGACAGGTCGAGCAGTACTTC. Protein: CAWGRGQVEQYF.

The CDR3 DNA sequence: TGTGCCAGTACGAAGTACCTCTCCGGGGGGGCCCAGCATTTT. This gives the protein CASTKYLSGGAQHF. J is TRBJ1-5 and V is TRBV19; possible D gene TRBD1, 5 bases. Germline V CDR1 and CDR2: LNHDA, SQIVND (reference sequence). V dropped 7 bases and J dropped 11 bases, with 21 bases sitting between them. The CDR3 totals 14 residues. The whole variable domain, filled in from reference TRBV19 and TRBJ1-5, reads DGGITQSPKYLFRKEGQNVTLSCEQNLNHDAMYWYRQDPGQGLRLIYYSQIVNDFQKGDIAEGYSVSREKKESFPLTVTSAQKNPTAFYLCASTKYLSGGAQHFGDGTRLSIL.

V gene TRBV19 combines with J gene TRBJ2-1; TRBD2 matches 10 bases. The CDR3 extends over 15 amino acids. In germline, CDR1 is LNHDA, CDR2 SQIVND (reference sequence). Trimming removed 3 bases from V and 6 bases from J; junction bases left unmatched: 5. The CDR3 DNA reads TGTGCCAGTAGTATTCTAGCGGGAGAAGCCAATGAGCAGTTCTTC. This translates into CASSILAGEANEQFF.

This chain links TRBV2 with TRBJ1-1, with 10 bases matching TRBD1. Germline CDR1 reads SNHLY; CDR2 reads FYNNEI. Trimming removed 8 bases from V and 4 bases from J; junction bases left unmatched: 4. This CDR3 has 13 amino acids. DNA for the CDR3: TGTGCCAGCGACAGGGGGCCAATCACTGAAGCTTTCTTT. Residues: CASDRGPITEAFF.

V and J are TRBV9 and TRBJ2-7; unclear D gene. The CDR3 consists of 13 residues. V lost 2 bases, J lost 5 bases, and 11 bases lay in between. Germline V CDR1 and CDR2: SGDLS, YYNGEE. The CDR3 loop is CASSVDGEDEQYF. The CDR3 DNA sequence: TGTGCCAGCAGCGTCGACGGTGAGGACGAGCAGTACTTC.

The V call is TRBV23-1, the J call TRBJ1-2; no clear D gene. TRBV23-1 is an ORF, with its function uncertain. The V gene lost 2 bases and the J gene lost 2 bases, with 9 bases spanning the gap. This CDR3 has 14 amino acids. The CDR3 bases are TGCGCCAGCAGTCAACGTCGAGGGAACTATGGCTACACCTTC. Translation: CASSQRRGNYGYTF.

For the CDR3, the DNA is TGTGCCAGCACGAATTACAGGGGACCTAATGAAAAACTGTTTTTT. Its protein is CASTNYRGPNEKLFF. V gene TRBV5-8 combines with J gene TRBJ1-4; 7 bases fit TRBD1. Germline V CDR1 and CDR2: SGHTS, YDEGEE. V lost 6 bases, J lost 3 bases, and 8 bases stayed unmatched. There are 15 residues in the CDR3.

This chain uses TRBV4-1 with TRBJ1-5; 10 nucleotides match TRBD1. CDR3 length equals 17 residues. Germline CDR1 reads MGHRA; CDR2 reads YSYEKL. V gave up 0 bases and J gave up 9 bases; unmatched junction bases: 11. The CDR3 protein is CASSQDGAGQGTGPQHF. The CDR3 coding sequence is TGCGCCAGCAGCCAAGACGGTGCGGGACAGGGGACCGGGCCCCAGCATTTT.

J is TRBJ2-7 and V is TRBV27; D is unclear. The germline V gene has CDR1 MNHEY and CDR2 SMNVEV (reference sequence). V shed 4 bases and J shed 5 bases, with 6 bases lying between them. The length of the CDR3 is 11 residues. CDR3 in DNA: TGTGCCAGCAGTTCCTCTCACGAGCAGTACTTC. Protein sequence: CASSSSHEQYF.

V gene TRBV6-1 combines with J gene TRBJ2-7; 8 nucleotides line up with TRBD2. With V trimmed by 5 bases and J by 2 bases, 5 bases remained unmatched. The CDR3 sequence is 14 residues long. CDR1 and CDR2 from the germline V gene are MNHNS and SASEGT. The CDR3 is CASSSGGPTYEQYF. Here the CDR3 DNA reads TGTGCCAGCAGTTCGGGAGGGCCCACCTACGAGCAGTACTTC.

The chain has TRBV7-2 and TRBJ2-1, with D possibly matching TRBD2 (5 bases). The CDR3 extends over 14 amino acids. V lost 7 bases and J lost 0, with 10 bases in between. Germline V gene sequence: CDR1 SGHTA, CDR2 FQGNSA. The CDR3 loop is CASTLDSSYNEQFF. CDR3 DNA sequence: TGTGCCAGCACCCTGGACTCCTCCTACAATGAGCAGTTCTTC.

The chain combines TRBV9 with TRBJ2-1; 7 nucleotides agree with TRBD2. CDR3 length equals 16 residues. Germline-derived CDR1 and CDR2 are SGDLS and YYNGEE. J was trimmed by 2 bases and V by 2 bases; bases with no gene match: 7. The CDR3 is CASSVGLAATYNEQFF. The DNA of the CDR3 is TGTGCCAGCAGCGTGGGTCTAGCGGCCACCTACAATGAGCAGTTCTTC.

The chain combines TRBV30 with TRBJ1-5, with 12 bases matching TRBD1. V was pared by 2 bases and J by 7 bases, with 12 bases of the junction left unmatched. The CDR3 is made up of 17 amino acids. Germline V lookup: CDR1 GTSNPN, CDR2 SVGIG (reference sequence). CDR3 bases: TGTGCCTGGAGTCAAGACCGGGACAGGGGGCCTAGGCAGCCCCAGCATTTT. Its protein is CAWSQDRDRGPRQPQHF.

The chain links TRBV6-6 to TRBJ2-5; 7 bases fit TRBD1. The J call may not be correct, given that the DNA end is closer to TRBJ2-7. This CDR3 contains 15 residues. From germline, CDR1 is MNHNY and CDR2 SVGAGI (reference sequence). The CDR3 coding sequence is TGTGCCAGCAGTTACTCGGACAGGAGCTACTACGAGCAGTACTTC. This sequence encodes CASSYSDRSYYEQYF.